This record covers a single T cell receptor (beta chain). The data originate from a study of OX40 agonist ivuxolimab in advanced cancers. The method was immunoSEQ multiplex PCR; TCRdb's version includes in-frame clones alone and lacks a portion of them. The sample lists fewer than 100,000 clones, around four fifths occurring once. V was trimmed by 4 bases and J by 2 bases, leaving 7 bases between them. The CDR3 consists of 13 residues. CDR1 is SGHTA and CDR2 is FQGNSA in the germline V gene. The sample consisted of CD4+ or CD8+ T cells sorted from blood, taken in a trial of the OX40 agonist ivuxolimab. This chain links TRBV7-2 with TRBJ2-3; the D call may be TRBD1 or TRBD2 (5 bases each). The receptor comes from an adult with an advanced solid tumor such as melanoma, head and neck, liver or kidney cancer. The chain's CDR3 is CASSSGPTDTQYF. CDR3 bases: TGTGCCAGCAGCTCGGGACCCACAGATACGCAGTATTTT.